The text below deals with one T cell receptor beta chain. Under the authors' procedure: Reference gene primer amplification gave estimated nucleated cell counts. TCRdb keeps only in-frame clones here, not all; method: immunoSEQ multiplex PCR. The D gene and trimming were derived from the DNA, and the V and J assignments and clone size from that table. Seen here are about 75,000 clones, around nine tenths observed once, and the top ten hold roughly 20%. This sample was taken from a study of blood T cell repertoires in COVID-19. Study-wide context: Both acute and convalescent COVID-19 samples were obtained from the United States, Italy and Spain. PBMCs, B-cell-depleted T cells, or T cells were the source of the cDNA or gDNA that made up the material.

The trim removed 2 bases at V and 3 bases at J, leaving 4 bases unmatched. Per the germline V gene, CDR1 is SNHLY and CDR2 is FYNNEI. CDR3 length: 15 amino acids. This receptor was identified in a human donor in a cohort sampled during active COVID-19. Sequenced sample: peripheral blood. This chain uses TRBV2 with TRBJ2-1, with 7 nucleotides matching TRBD1. The CDR3 is CASSEWQGVYNEQFF. The CDR3 DNA reads as TGTGCCAGCAGTGAATGGCAGGGGGTCTACAATGAGCAGTTCTTC.